The 27 T cell receptor beta chains below come from one sample, sequenced in a study of blood T cell repertoires in COVID-19. Here immunoSEQ multiplex PCR was the method, and the copy in TCRdb shows in-frame clones only, minus some. Of 150,000 to 200,000 clones in the sample, approximately 80% were seen once. The sample was peripheral blood. These receptors all come from a woman of 80 years or more with acute or convalescent COVID-19.

This clone was recorded a few times. J is TRBJ1-6 and V is TRBV6-5; D is ambiguous. CDR1 MNHEY and CDR2 SVGAGI come from the germline V gene. Trimming left V 1 base short and J 1 base short, with 8 bases between. This CDR3 is built from 16 residues. In nucleotides, the CDR3 is TGTGCCAGCAGTTACTTCGCGGGGTCCTATAATTCACCCCTCCACTTT. Protein: CASSYFAGSYNSPLHF.

The chain employs TRBV5-1 and TRBJ2-7; D perhaps matches TRBD1 (5 bases). V was shortened by 2 bases and J by 5 bases, with 14 bases between the two germline ends. The length of the CDR3 is 14 residues. Germline V gives CDR1 SGHRS, CDR2 YFSETQ. CDR3 sequence: CASSFQGRVNEQYF. In nucleotides, the CDR3 is TGCGCCAGCAGCTTTCAGGGTCGTGTCAACGAGCAGTACTTC.

The chain uses TRBV30 and TRBJ1-6; 7 nucleotides align to TRBD1. Unmatched junction bases numbered 12, after V lost 3 bases and J lost 10 bases. The CDR3 is 15 amino acids. Germline CDR1 is GTSNPN and CDR2 is SVGIG (reference sequence). The CDR3 region has the DNA TGTGCCTGGAGGCCGCCGGGGACAGTAGGGTCACCCCTCCACTTT. Amino acid sequence: CAWRPPGTVGSPLHF.

This clone appeared a few times. V and J are TRBV5-1 and TRBJ2-2, with D maybe TRBD1 (6 bases). The V gene lost 4 bases and the J gene lost 2 bases, with 9 bases spanning the gap. The CDR3 is made up of 14 amino acids. Looked up from germline, CDR1 is SGHRS and CDR2 is YFSETQ. The CDR3 DNA sequence: TGCGCCAGCAGCCCGGGACAAAACACCGGGGAGCTGTTTTTT. Protein: CASSPGQNTGELFF.

As concerns this clone: Different DNA sequences within this sample yield the same CDR3. The chain couples TRBV5-1 to TRBJ2-7; maybe TRBD1 (5 bases). Germline CDR1 SGHRS, CDR2 YFSETQ. V was pared by 2 bases and J by 0 bases, with 9 bases between. The CDR3 consists of 14 residues. CDR3 nucleotides: TGCGCCAGCAGCTTACAGGCCAGCTCCTACGAGCAGTACTTC. This codes for CASSLQASSYEQYF.

The rearrangement joins TRBV30 to TRBJ1-5, with TRBD1 identical over 8 bases. J lost 2 bases, V lost 3 bases, and 3 bases had no gene match. Germline V gene lookup returns CDR1 GTSNPN and CDR2 SVGIG (reference sequence). The CDR3 is made up of 14 amino acids. CDR3 region: CAWRADRGNQPQHF. DNA of the CDR3: TGTGCCTGGAGAGCGGACAGGGGCAATCAGCCCCAGCATTTT.

V is TRBV18 and J is TRBJ2-7; possibly TRBD2 for D (6 bases). Germline CDR1 KGHSH, CDR2 LQKENI. Trimming took 3 bases from V and 1 from J, leaving 10 bases between them. The CDR3 is 14 amino acids. The CDR3 sequence is CASSPGLFSYEQYF. As DNA, the CDR3 is TGTGCCAGCTCACCGGGACTTTTTTCCTACGAGCAGTACTTC.

This chain links TRBV3-1 (or the pseudogene TRBV3-2) with TRBJ2-7; the D gene is possibly TRBD2 (5 bases). V was clipped by 2 bases and J by 1 base, with 12 bases between them. The CDR3 consists of 15 residues. CDR1 and CDR2 (germline): LGHDT, YNNKEL (reference sequence). The CDR3 reads CASSQNSLVSYEQYF. The CDR3, as DNA: TGTGCCAGCAGCCAAAACTCACTAGTTTCCTACGAGCAGTACTTC.

This chain joins TRBV21-1 and TRBJ2-7; the table calls TRBD2, which could not be checked here. TRBV21-1 constitutes a pseudogene. This CDR3 has 16 residues. CDR3 sequence (DNA): TGTGCCAGCAGCAAAAACCCAGACTCCAAGGACTACGAGCAGTACTTC. Translation: CASSKNPDSKDYEQYF.

The CDR3 reads CASSGGEGEEAFF. The CDR3 DNA reads as TGTGCCAGCAGTGGAGGTGAGGGGGAGGAAGCTTTCTTT. The chain uses TRBV11-3 and TRBJ1-1, with D possibly being TRBD1 (6 bases). V was pared by 6 bases and J by 8 bases, with 16 bases between. This CDR3 contains 13 residues. From germline, CDR1 is SGHNT and CDR2 YENEEA.

The chain combines TRBV7-2 with TRBJ1-6; D is perhaps TRBD1 (5 bases). Germline V lookup: CDR1 SGHTA, CDR2 FQGNSA. The CDR3 runs to 15 residues. The germline V and J ends were trimmed by 1 base and 5 bases, with 9 bases remaining between them. CDR3 in DNA: TGTGCCAGCAGCTTAGGACGGGGGGATAATTCACCCCTCCACTTT. This codes for CASSLGRGDNSPLHF.

This clone was picked up one time. V and J are TRBV30 and TRBJ2-1; 9 bases line up with TRBD2. CDR1 is GTSNPN, CDR2 SVGIG, per germline (reference sequence). V lost 5 bases, J lost 5 bases, and 25 bases stayed unmatched. This CDR3 spans 20 amino acids. In DNA form, the CDR3 reads TGTGCCTGGGGTTCCTCCTGGGGATTTCGTGGCGGGAGGGGCGACAATGAGCAGTTCTTC. This translates into CAWGSSWGFRGGRGDNEQFF.

Of note for this clone: This sample also contains other DNA sequences that code for the same CDR3. The chain links TRBV3-1 (or the pseudogene TRBV3-2) to TRBJ1-6, with TRBD1 as a possible D gene (6 bases). There are 14 residues in the CDR3. V was pared by 1 base and J by 10 bases, with 11 bases between. Germline CDR1 reads LGHDT; CDR2 reads YNNKEL (reference sequence). CDR3 DNA sequence: TGTGCCAGCAGCCAAGGGCAGGGGAAATCACCCCTCCACTTT. This gives the protein CASSQGQGKSPLHF.

The chain recombines TRBV27 with TRBJ1-2; 9 bases match TRBD1. V lost 2 bases to trimming and J lost 4 bases; unmatched junction nucleotides: 2. The CDR3 is made up of 14 amino acids. The germline V gene has CDR1 MNHEY and CDR2 SMNVEV (reference sequence). The CDR3 loop reads CASSLNRGPYGYTF. Here the CDR3 DNA reads TGTGCCAGCAGTTTAAACAGGGGGCCCTATGGCTACACCTTC.

V usage is TRBV5-1 and J usage is TRBJ2-1, with a tentative D call TRBD1 (5 bases). Trimming took 2 bases from V and 1 from J, leaving 10 bases between them. The CDR3 sequence is 15 residues long. Germline V gene sequence: CDR1 SGHRS, CDR2 YFSETQ. CDR3 sequence: CASSLNKGSYNEQFF. For the CDR3, the DNA is TGCGCCAGCAGCTTAAACAAGGGGTCCTACAATGAGCAGTTCTTC.

V and J are TRBV7-8 and TRBJ2-7; D may be TRBD1 (5 bases). This CDR3 has 11 amino acids. V dropped 5 bases and J dropped 7 bases, with 9 bases sitting between them. Germline values: CDR1 SGHVS, CDR2 FQNEAQ. CDR3 in amino acids: CASSTTGEQYF. DNA of the CDR3: TGTGCCAGCAGCACCACAGGAGAGCAGTACTTC.

The chain recombines TRBV21-1 with TRBJ1-1; the table assigns TRBD1, which was not confirmed against the DNA. TRBV21-1 is a pseudogene locus. This CDR3 has 21 residues. Written as DNA, the CDR3 is TGTGCCAGCAGCACCCACCCCCGGGGACAGAGAAACGATCGGTCGTCCACTGAAGCTTTCTTT. Translation gives CASSTHPRGQRNDRSSTEAFF.

This chain connects TRBV7-3 to TRBJ2-1; 8 nucleotides line up with TRBD2. The germline V gene encodes CDR1 SGHTA and CDR2 FQGTGA. The length of the CDR3 is 15 residues. The V gene end was trimmed by 5 bases and the J gene end by 5 bases; junction bases not matched to a gene: 8. This CDR3 is CASSLTIAGNNEQFF. DNA of the CDR3: TGTGCCAGCAGCCTTACGATAGCGGGAAACAATGAGCAGTTCTTC.

The chain has TRBV23-1 and TRBJ1-1; D not certain. TRBV23-1 is reported as an ORF; its role is uncertain. V lost 4 bases and J lost 8, with 14 bases in between. The CDR3 runs 13 residues. The CDR3 is CASSLPLETEAFF. The CDR3 coding sequence is TGCGCCAGCAGTCTCCCCTTGGAGACGGAAGCTTTCTTT.

The chain links TRBV10-1 to TRBJ2-1, with 9 nucleotides matching TRBD1. The ends lost 10 bases at V and 2 bases at J; junction bases unmatched: 6. CDR3 length: 14 amino acids. Germline CDR1 reads WNHNN; CDR2 reads SYGVQD (reference sequence). The CDR3 coding sequence is TGCGCCACCTTGGACAGGGGTGCCTACAATGAGCAGTTCTTC. Translation: CATLDRGAYNEQFF.

The V gene is TRBV12-5, the J gene TRBJ2-5, with 12 bases that match TRBD2. The ends lost 6 bases at V and 4 bases at J; junction bases unmatched: 6. This CDR3 has 15 amino acids. Per germline, CDR1 LGHNT and CDR2 FRNRAP. CDR3 DNA sequence: TGTGCTAGTGGAAAGCCTAGCGGGGGGGCAGAGACCCAGTACTTC. Translated: CASGKPSGGAETQYF.

The rearrangement links TRBV4-2 to TRBJ2-2; 12 bases line up with TRBD2. V dropped 0 bases and J dropped 2; count of bases not matched to a gene: 4. The germline V gene has CDR1 LGHNA and CDR2 YNFKEQ. The length of the CDR3 is 18 residues. The CDR3, as DNA: TGTGCCAGCAGCCAAGAGCTAGCGGGGGGGGTTAACACCGGGGAGCTGTTTTTT. As protein: CASSQELAGGVNTGELFF.

The V and J genes are TRBV4-2 and TRBJ2-3; 8 nucleotides line up with TRBD2. Trimming took 2 bases from V and 1 from J; bases not matched to a gene: 5. CDR1 and CDR2 from the germline V gene are LGHNA and YNFKEQ. The CDR3 runs 16 residues. This CDR3 reads CASSQTGTRGTDTQYF. Here the CDR3 DNA reads TGTGCCAGCAGCCAAACCGGGACTAGAGGCACAGATACGCAGTATTTT.

The rearrangement uses TRBV6-6 and TRBJ1-1; maybe TRBD1 (5 bases). The V end lost 6 bases, the J end lost 5 bases, and 22 bases lay between the germline ends. Germline CDR1 MNHNY, CDR2 SVGAGI (reference sequence). The CDR3 sequence is 16 residues long. Here the CDR3 reads CASSRLGVGEGTEAFF. The CDR3 DNA reads TGTGCCAGCAGCCGCCTCGGGGTAGGGGAGGGGACTGAAGCTTTCTTT.

The genes are TRBV25-1 and TRBJ1-3; D possibly corresponds to TRBD1 (5 bases). With 4 bases removed from V and 1 base from J, the gap between germline ends came to 8 bases. The CDR3 spans 14 residues. Germline CDR1 reads MGHDK; CDR2 reads SYGVNS. For the CDR3, the DNA is TGTGCCAGCAGTGCGACAGAGTCTGGAAACACCATATATTTT. Its protein product is CASSATESGNTIYF.

This clone was recorded once. This sequence joins TRBV20-1 and TRBJ1-2, with D possibly matching TRBD1 (5 bases). V was trimmed by 7 bases and J by 7 bases, leaving 13 bases between them. Germline values: CDR1 DFQATT, CDR2 SNEGSKA (reference sequence). This CDR3 is built from 11 residues. The CDR3 reads CSVPRRVGYTF. In DNA, the CDR3 is TGCAGTGTTCCACGCAGGGTTGGCTACACCTTC.

This clone turned up a few times. CDR3 protein: CASSISGGRGNAQYF. The CDR3 region has the DNA TGTGCCAGTAGTATTTCGGGGGGCAGAGGGAATGCGCAGTATTTT. The chain has TRBV19 and TRBJ2-3; D possibly corresponds to TRBD2 (7 bases). CDR3 length: 15 residues. CDR1 is LNHDA, CDR2 SQIVND, per germline (reference sequence). V was trimmed by 3 bases and J by 10 bases, leaving 20 bases between them.